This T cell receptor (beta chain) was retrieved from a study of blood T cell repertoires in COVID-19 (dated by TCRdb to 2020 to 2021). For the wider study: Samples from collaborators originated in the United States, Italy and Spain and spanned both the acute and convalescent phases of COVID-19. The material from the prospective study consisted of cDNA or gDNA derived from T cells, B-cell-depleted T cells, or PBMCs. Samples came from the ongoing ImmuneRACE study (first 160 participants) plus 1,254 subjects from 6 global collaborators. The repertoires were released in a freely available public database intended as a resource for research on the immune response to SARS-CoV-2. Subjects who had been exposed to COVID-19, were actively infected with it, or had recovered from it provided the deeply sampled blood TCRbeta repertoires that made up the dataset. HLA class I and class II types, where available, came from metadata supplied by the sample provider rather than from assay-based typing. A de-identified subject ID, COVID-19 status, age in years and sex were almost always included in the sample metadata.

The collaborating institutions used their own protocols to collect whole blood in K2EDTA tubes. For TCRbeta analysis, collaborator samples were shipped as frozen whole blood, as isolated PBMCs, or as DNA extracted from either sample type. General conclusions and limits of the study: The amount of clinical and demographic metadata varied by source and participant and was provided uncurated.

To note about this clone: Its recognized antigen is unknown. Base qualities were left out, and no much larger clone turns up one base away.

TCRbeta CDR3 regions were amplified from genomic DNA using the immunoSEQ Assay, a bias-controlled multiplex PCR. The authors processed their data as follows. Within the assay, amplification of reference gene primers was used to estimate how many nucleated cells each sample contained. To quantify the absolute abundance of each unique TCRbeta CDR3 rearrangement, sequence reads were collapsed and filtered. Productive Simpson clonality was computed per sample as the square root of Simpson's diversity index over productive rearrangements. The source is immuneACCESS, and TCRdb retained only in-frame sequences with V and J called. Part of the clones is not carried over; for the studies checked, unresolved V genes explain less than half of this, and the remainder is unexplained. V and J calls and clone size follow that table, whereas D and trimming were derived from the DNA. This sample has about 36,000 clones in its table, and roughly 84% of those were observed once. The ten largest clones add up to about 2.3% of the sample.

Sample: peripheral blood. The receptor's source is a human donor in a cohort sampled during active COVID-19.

The CDR3 protein is CASSQTKYRTGGNTEAFF. The DNA sequence is as follows: TGCGCCAGCAGCCAAACAAAGTACCGGACAGGGGGGAACACTGAAGCTTTCTTT. This sequence uses TRBV4-1 and TRBJ1-1, with TRBD1 matching 10 junction bases. CDR1 and CDR2, looked up from the germline V gene, are MGHRA and YSYEKL. V ends up 2 bases short and J 1 base short, with an unmatched junction base count of 10. From cysteine to phenylalanine, the CDR3 is 18 amino acids long. Of all the DNA, just the CDR3 is kept, 54 bases in frame from base 1.